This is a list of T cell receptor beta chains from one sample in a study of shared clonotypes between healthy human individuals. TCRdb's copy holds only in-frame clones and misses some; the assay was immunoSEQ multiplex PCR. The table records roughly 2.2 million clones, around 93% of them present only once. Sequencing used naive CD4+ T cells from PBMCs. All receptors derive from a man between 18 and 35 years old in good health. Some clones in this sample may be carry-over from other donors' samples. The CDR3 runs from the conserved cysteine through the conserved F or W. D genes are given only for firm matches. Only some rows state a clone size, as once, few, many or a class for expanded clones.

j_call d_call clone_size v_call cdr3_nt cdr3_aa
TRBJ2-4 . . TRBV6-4 TGTGCCAGCAGTGAAAGTCTAAGTGGGCGCAAAAACATTCAGTACTTC CASSESLSGRKNIQYF
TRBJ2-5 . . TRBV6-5 TGTGCCAGCGGGAGGGGGAAGGAGACCCAGTACTTC CASGRGKETQYF
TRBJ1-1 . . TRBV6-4 TGTGCCAGGGTCCCTTCGTCGGGGAATTGTTTCGCTGAAGCTTTCTTT CARVPSSGNCFAEAFF
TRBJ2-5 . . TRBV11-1 TGTGCCAGCAGCTTAGCGCGTGGGGTAGAGACCCAGTACTTC CASSLARGVETQYF
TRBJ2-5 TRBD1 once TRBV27 TGTGCCAGCAGTCCCCAGGACAGGGGGATATTGGTGACCCAGTACTTC CASSPQDRGILVTQYF
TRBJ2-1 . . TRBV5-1 TGCGCCAGCAGCGACACAGCTCGAAGCTCCTACAATGAGCAGTTCTTC CASSDTARSSYNEQFF
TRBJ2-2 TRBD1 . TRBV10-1 TGCGCCAGCAGACCACAGGGGGCCGGCACCGGGGAGCTGTTTTTT CASRPQGAGTGELFF
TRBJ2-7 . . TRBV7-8 TGTGCCAGCAGCTTAGTCGGGGGCAGTAGATACGAGCAGTACTTC CASSLVGGSRYEQYF
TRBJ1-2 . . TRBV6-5 TGTGCCAGCAGTTATGGGGGTAACTATGGCTACACCTTC CASSYGGNYGYTF
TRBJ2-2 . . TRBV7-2 TGTGCCAGCAGCTTAAGCAGAACCTCCGGCGGGGAGCTGTTTTTT CASSLSRTSGGELFF
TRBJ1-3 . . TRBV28 TGTGCCAGCAGTTTAAGTGCTGGAAACACCATATATTTT CASSLSAGNTIYF
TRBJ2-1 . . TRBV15 TGTGCCACCAGCAGAGGACTTCCTCGTGAGCAGTTCTTC CATSRGLPREQFF
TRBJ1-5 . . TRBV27 TGTGCCAGCAGTTTACAGGGGTTCACCTTACGGGGTGATCAGCCCCAGCATTTT CASSLQGFTLRGDQPQHF
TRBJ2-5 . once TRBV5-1 TGCGCCAGCAGCTTGATAGTAACAGAGACCCAGTACTTC CASSLIVTETQYF
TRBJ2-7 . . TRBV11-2 TGTGCCAGCAGCCGAAACAGGGGGGGATACGAGCAGTACTTC CASSRNRGGYEQYF
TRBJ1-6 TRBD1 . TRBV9 TGTGCCAGCAGCGAGGGCGACAGGGGTGGGGCGGCCCTCCACTTT CASSEGDRGGAALHF
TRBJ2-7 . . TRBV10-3 TGTGCCATCAGTGCGCCTAGAGGCTACGAGCAGTACTTC CAISAPRGYEQYF
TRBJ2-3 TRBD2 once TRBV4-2 TGTGCCAGCAGCCAAGGGACTAGCACTAGCACAGATACGCAGTATTTT CASSQGTSTSTDTQYF
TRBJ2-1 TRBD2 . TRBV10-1 TGCGCCAGCAGCGGGACTAGCGGGAGTGCCCGACCCAATGAGCAGTTCTTC CASSGTSGSARPNEQFF
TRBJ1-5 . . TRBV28 TGTGCCAGCAGTTTTATTTCCGGACGACAGAGCAAAAATCAGCCCCAGCATTTT CASSFISGRQSKNQPQHF
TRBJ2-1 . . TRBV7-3 TGTGCCAGCAGCTCGACGGCTAGCGTCTACAATGAGCAGTTCTTC CASSSTASVYNEQFF
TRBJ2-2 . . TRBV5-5 TGTGCCAGCTTTTACCGGCAGGGAGGCACCGGGGAGCTGTTTTTT CASFYRQGGTGELFF
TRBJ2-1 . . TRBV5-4 TGTGCCAGCAGGGAACGGTCCTACAATGAGCAGTTCTTC CASRERSYNEQFF
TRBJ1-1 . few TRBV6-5 TGTGCCAGCAGGACCTACACTGAAGCTTTCTTT CASRTYTEAFF
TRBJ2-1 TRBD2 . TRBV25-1 TGTGCCAGCAGCGATTGGACTAGCGGGGCCCTCTACAATGAGCAGTTCTTC CASSDWTSGALYNEQFF
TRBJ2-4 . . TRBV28 TGTGCCAGCAGTTTATCCGGAGCACACGCCAAAAACATTCAGTACTTC CASSLSGAHAKNIQYF
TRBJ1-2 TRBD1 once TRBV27 TGTGCCAGCAGTTTCATACCGGGACAGGGTTCATACTATGGCTACACCTTC CASSFIPGQGSYYGYTF
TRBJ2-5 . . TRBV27 TGTGCCAGCAGCTCCAACCCCGGACGGTACCAAGAGACCCAGTACTTC CASSSNPGRYQETQYF
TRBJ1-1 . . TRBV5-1 TGCGCCAGCAGCACTGAACGGGGGAGCGCTGAAGCTTTCTTT CASSTERGSAEAFF
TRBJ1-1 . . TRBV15 TGTGCCACCAGCAGAGAGCGGGTGAACACTGAAGCTTTCTTT CATSRERVNTEAFF
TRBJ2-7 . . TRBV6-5 TGTGCCAGCCGACCTTTGGGGACCTACGAGCAGTACTTC CASRPLGTYEQYF
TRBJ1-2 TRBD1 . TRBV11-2 TGTGCCAGCAGCTCGGGACAGGGTGATGGCTACACCTTC CASSSGQGDGYTF
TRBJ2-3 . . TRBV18 TGTGCCAGCTCACCAGGGGTAGTAGAGGCAGATACGCAGTATTTT CASSPGVVEADTQYF
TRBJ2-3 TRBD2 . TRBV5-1 TGCGCCAGCCGACTTGGGCGGTCGACTAGCGGGATAATAGATACGCAGTATTTT CASRLGRSTSGIIDTQYF
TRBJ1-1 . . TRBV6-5 TGTGCCAGCAGTTACTCTACTACAGCTGAAGCTTTCTTT CASSYSTTAEAFF
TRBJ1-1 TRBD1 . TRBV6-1 TGTGCCAGCAGTGCTACAGGGGCCATGAACACTGAAGCTTTCTTT CASSATGAMNTEAFF
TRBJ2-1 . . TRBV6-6 TGTGCCAGCACCCTCAGGGAACCCGCCTACAATGAGCAGTTCTTC CASTLREPAYNEQFF
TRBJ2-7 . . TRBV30 TGTGCCTGGAGTCGCACCTACGAGCAGTACTTC CAWSRTYEQYF
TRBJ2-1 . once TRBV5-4 TGTGCCAGCAGCCTGCCGTTGGGTGAGCAGTTCTTC CASSLPLGEQFF
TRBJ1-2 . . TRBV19 TGTGCCAGTAGTGAGGGGACGTATGGCTACACCTTC CASSEGTYGYTF
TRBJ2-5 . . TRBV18 TGTGCCAGCTCACCCTTTCGAACTTTCCGAGAGACCCAGTACTTC CASSPFRTFRETQYF
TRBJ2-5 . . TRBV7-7 TGTGCCAGCAGCCTTCGGGTTCTTGGGACCCAGTACTTC CASSLRVLGTQYF
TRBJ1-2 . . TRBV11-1 TGTGCCAGCAGCCTAGGAATGACCCTGGACTATGGCTACACCTTC CASSLGMTLDYGYTF
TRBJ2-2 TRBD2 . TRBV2 TGTGCCAGCAGGCTAGCGGGACCCACCGGGGAGCTGTTTTTT CASRLAGPTGELFF
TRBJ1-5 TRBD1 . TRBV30 TGTGCCTGGAAAATCTGTAAGGACAGGGACCCAAGGCCCCAGCATTTT CAWKICKDRDPRPQHF
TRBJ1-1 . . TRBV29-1 TGCAGCGTTAGCTCGGGCAGCGACACTGAAGCTTTCTTT CSVSSGSDTEAFF
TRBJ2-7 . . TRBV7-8 TGTGCCAGCAGCTTAGGTGCGGGGGCTTACGAGCAGTACTTC CASSLGAGAYEQYF
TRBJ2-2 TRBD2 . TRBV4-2 TGTGCCAGCAGCCAAGGAGCGGGAGGGCCGGCCGGGGAGCTGTTTTTT CASSQGAGGPAGELFF
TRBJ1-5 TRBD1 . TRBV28 TGTGCCAGCAGTTTCCGGACAGGGGCGAGCAGCAATCAGCCCCAGCATTTT CASSFRTGASSNQPQHF
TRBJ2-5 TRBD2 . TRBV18 TGTGCCAGCTCACCCGGCGGGAGGGGGCAAGAGACCCAGTACTTC CASSPGGRGQETQYF